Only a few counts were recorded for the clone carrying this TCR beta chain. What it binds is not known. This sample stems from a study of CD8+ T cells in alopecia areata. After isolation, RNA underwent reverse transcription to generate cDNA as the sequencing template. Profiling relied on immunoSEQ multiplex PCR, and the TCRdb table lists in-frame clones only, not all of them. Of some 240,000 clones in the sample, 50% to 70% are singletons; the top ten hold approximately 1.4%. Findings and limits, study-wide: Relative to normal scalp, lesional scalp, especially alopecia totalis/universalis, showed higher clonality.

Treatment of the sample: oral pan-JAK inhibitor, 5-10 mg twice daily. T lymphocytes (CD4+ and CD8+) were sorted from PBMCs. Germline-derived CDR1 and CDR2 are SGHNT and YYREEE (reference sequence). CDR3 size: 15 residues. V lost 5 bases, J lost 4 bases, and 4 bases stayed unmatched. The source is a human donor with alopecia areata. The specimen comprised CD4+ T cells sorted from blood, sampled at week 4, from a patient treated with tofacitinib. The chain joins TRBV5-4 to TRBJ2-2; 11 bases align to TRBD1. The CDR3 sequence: CASSWDRGSTGELFF. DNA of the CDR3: TGTGCCAGCAGTTGGGACAGGGGGTCCACCGGGGAGCTGTTTTTT.